In its sample, the clone carrying this T cell receptor (beta chain) was seen many times. This sample was taken from a study of T cell repertoires in cytomegalovirus infection. Via MiXCR, TCRdb re-called the reads, giving one row per CDR3 protein. The profile shows around 440,000 distinct CDR3 sequences, roughly 12% of them singletons. Trimming removed 5 bases at V and 1 base at J, with 13 bases between. In germline, CDR1 is MNHNY, CDR2 SVGAGI (reference sequence). The CDR3 spans 15 residues. The chain employs TRBV6-6 and TRBJ2-3; D may correspond to TRBD1 or TRBD2 (5 bases each). The sample consisted of PBMCs. The receptor comes from a human donor in good health (CMV status not recorded). Some clones in this sample may be carry-over from other donors' samples. CDR3 sequence: CASSRTGTRTDTQYF. The CDR3 nucleotides are TGTGCCAGCAGTCGGACTGGGACCCGCACAGATACGCAGTATTTT.